These 32 T cell receptor beta chains originate from one sample sequenced in a study of T-cell reconstitution after alpha-beta-depleted transplantation in children. It was with unique molecular identifiers that the TCRbeta library was prepared. TCRdb re-derived calls from the PCR reads in MiXCR, one entry per CDR3 protein. The data show some 200,000 distinct CDR3 sequences, about 8.2% seen once. Sequenced material: PBMCs, mostly from graft donor cells, taken 360 days after TCRalphabeta/CD19-depleted stem cell transplant. The receptors come from a male patient between 2 and 15 years old who had a stem cell transplant for acute myeloid leukemia, so the T cells may come from the graft donor.

The genes are TRBV12-3 or TRBV12-4 and TRBJ1-1; TRBD1 matches at 8 bases. After removal of 3 bases from V and 7 bases from J, the junction contained 7 bases not matched to a gene. The CDR3 extends over 14 amino acids. CDR3 nucleotide sequence: TGTGCCAGCAGTTTCGGACAGGGCCACGGTGAAGCTTTCTTT. Encoded protein: CASSFGQGHGEAFF.

This chain joins TRBV4-1 and TRBJ1-1, with D perhaps matching TRBD1 (6 bases). Trimming took 1 base from V and 6 from J, leaving 9 bases between them. Germline V gives CDR1 MGHRA, CDR2 YSYEKL. CDR3 length: 13 amino acids. The chain's CDR3 is CASSQGGTSEAFF. The CDR3 region has the DNA TGCGCCAGCAGCCAAGGAGGGACATCTGAAGCTTTCTTT.

This clonotype was seen ten or more times. This chain joins TRBV7-6 and TRBJ2-1; no firm D call. Germline CDR1 SGHVS, CDR2 FNYEAQ. The germline V and J ends were trimmed by 2 bases and 6 bases, with 11 bases remaining between them. The CDR3 totals 14 residues. CDR3 loop: CASSLTPAPNEQFF. The CDR3 nucleotides are TGTGCCAGCAGCTTAACTCCTGCGCCCAATGAGCAGTTCTTC.

As to this clonotype: A read error may account for a junction end that differs from germline. The gene calls are TRBV5-1 and TRBJ2-7; D uncertain. The CDR3 runs to 14 residues. Germline values: CDR1 SGHRS, CDR2 YFSETQ. The CDR3 DNA reads TGCACCAGCAGCTTGGGTGGCCTCAACTACGAGCAGTACTTC. Its translation is CTSSLGGLNYEQYF.

This clonotype was counted between two and nine times. The chain joins TRBV7-9 to TRBJ1-6; D is perhaps TRBD1 (5 bases). This CDR3 spans 14 amino acids. The V gene lost 2 bases and the J gene lost 7 bases, with 9 bases spanning the gap. The germline V gene encodes CDR1 SEHNR and CDR2 FQNEAQ (reference sequence). CDR3 loop: CASSLSGTNSPLHF. For the CDR3, the DNA is TGTGCCAGCAGCTTATCCGGGACCAATTCACCCCTCCACTTT.

V and J are TRBV14 and TRBJ2-7; perhaps TRBD1 as D (6 bases). In germline, CDR1 is SGHDN, CDR2 FVKESK. Trimming cost V 4 bases and J 4 bases, with 17 bases left between them. This CDR3 region has 15 residues. CDR3 nucleotides: TGTGCCAGCAGCCGGACAGCCATACCAGGGTACGAGCAGTACTTC. Amino acid sequence: CASSRTAIPGYEQYF.

V gene TRBV5-1 combines with J gene TRBJ2-5; perhaps TRBD1 as D (5 bases). CDR3 length: 14 amino acids. V was cut by 0 bases and J by 7 bases, with 13 bases left in between. CDR1 SGHRS and CDR2 YFSETQ come from the germline V gene. The CDR3 is CASSLVQGRRTQYF. CDR3 in DNA: TGCGCCAGCAGCTTGGTCCAGGGAAGGCGGACCCAGTACTTC.

This chain links TRBV7-9 with TRBJ1-6, with 9 bases aligning to TRBD1. V was pared by 5 bases and J by 13 bases, with 12 bases of the junction left unmatched. From germline, CDR1 is SEHNR and CDR2 FQNEAQ (reference sequence). This CDR3 has 15 amino acids. CDR3 amino acids: CASSTGTGYIVPLHF. The CDR3 DNA is TGTGCCAGCAGCACCGGGACAGGGTATATAGTGCCCCTCCACTTT.

The gene calls are TRBV18 and TRBJ1-6; the match to TRBD1 covers 7 bases. Germline V lookup: CDR1 KGHSH, CDR2 LQKENI. After removal of 2 bases from V and 8 bases from J, the junction contained 6 bases not matched to a gene. This CDR3 has 15 amino acids. The CDR3 loop reads CASSPGDSYYSPLHF. CDR3 sequence (DNA): TGTGCCAGCTCACCAGGGGACAGTTACTATTCACCCCTCCACTTT.

The V call is TRBV12-3 or TRBV12-4, the J call TRBJ1-5, with 8 bases that match TRBD1. V shed 5 bases, J shed 4 bases, and the junction held 10 bases outside the gene matches. The CDR3 runs 16 residues. CDR3 coding DNA: TGTGCCAGCAGTCCGACAGGGGTTTTATGGAATCAGCCCCAGCATTTT. Its protein product is CASSPTGVLWNQPQHF.

DNA of the CDR3: TGTGCCAGCAGTTACTCATGGAGTCTCGACTCCTACGAGCAGTACTTC. Residues: CASSYSWSLDSYEQYF. This chain uses TRBV6-5 with TRBJ2-7, with D unresolved. The V and J ends lost 0 bases and 0 bases respectively, with 12 bases between them. Germline V CDR1 and CDR2: MNHEY, SVGAGI. The CDR3 consists of 16 residues.

The chain uses TRBV20-1 and TRBJ2-6; 10 nucleotides match TRBD1. The V and J ends lost 5 bases and 0 bases, in that order; junction bases with no gene match: 13. CDR1 and CDR2 from the germline V gene are DFQATT and SNEGSKA (reference sequence). The length of the CDR3 is 19 residues. This chain's CDR3 is CSALTQPGQGISGANVLTF. The CDR3 DNA is TGCAGTGCTCTGACGCAGCCGGGACAGGGGATCTCTGGGGCCAACGTCCTGACTTTC.

Remarks on this clonotype: Since no conserved phenylalanine or tryptophan closes the CDR3, a read error is the likely cause. V gene TRBV20-1 combines with J gene TRBJ2-1; TRBD2 matches 9 bases. Trimming cost V 3 bases and J 0 bases; bases outside gene matches: 6. The CDR3 runs 16 residues. Germline values: CDR1 DFQATT, CDR2 SNEGSKA (reference sequence). CDR3 in DNA: TGCAGTGCTAGTTCCGTAGCGGGGGCCTCCTACAATGAGCAGTTCCTC. Its protein is CSASSVAGASYNEQFL.

The chain recombines TRBV7-3 with TRBJ2-7, with D perhaps matching TRBD1 (6 bases). Germline V gene data show CDR1 as SGHTA and CDR2 as FQGTGA. Trimming stripped 7 bases from V and 4 bases from J, with 14 bases between. This CDR3 comprises 13 residues. Here the CDR3 DNA reads TGTGCCAGCATCCCTTTAGGGGGTTACGAGCAGTACTTC. Residues: CASIPLGGYEQYF.

A word on this clonotype: A read error may produce the germline difference seen at one junction end. The chain carries TRBV19 and TRBJ2-7; D possibly corresponds to TRBD1 (5 bases). Germline-derived CDR1 and CDR2 are LNHDA and SQIVND (reference sequence). The CDR3 consists of 13 residues. The CDR3 region is CASSIDRQSRLDF. The CDR3 nucleotides are TGTGCCAGTAGTATAGACCGACAGTCGCGTCTAGACTTC.

This clonotype was seen many times. The chain carries TRBV6-2 or TRBV6-3 and TRBJ2-7, with D possibly matching TRBD2 (6 bases). The CDR3 contains 15 residues. V gave up 6 bases and J gave up 2 bases, with 17 bases separating them. Germline-derived CDR1 and CDR2 are MNHEY and SVGEGT. The CDR3 DNA follows: TGTGCCAGCAGCCACTGGGACTTCTCAGCCTACGAGCAGTACTTC. Translating it yields CASSHWDFSAYEQYF.

This clonotype was detected only a few times. V gene TRBV24-1 combines with J gene TRBJ2-5; the D gene is possibly TRBD1 (6 bases). CDR1 is KGHDR and CDR2 is SFDVKD in the germline V gene. V shed 4 bases and J shed 5 bases, with 10 bases lying between them. This CDR3 contains 13 residues. Here the CDR3 reads CATSEGAHETQYF. The CDR3 bases are TGTGCCACCAGTGAGGGGGCACACGAGACCCAGTACTTC.

This clonotype was found many times. The gene calls are TRBV12-3 or TRBV12-4 and TRBJ2-1; 7 positions agree with TRBD2. The CDR3 covers 13 residues. J was trimmed by 8 bases and V by 11 bases; bases with no gene match: 12. Here the CDR3 reads CASLMGGVDEQFF. CDR3 nucleotides: TGTGCCTCCTTAATGGGGGGGGTGGATGAGCAGTTCTTC.

Many counts were recorded for this clonotype. The chain combines TRBV5-1 with TRBJ2-2; D perhaps matches TRBD1 (6 bases). From germline, CDR1 is SGHRS and CDR2 YFSETQ. V lost 4 bases to trimming and J lost 6 bases, with 19 bases between them. The CDR3 totals 16 residues. The DNA of the CDR3 is TGCGCCAGCAGCGGACGAGGTACAGGGAAGCCCGGGGAGCTGTTTTTT. This sequence encodes CASSGRGTGKPGELFF.

The chain has TRBV2 and TRBJ1-5; 7 bases are shared with TRBD1. In germline, CDR1 is SNHLY, CDR2 FYNNEI. Losses at the gene ends were 0 bases for V and 2 bases for J; bases not matched to a gene: 4. The CDR3 consists of 16 residues. In DNA, the CDR3 is TGTGCCAGCAGTGAAGCGACAGGGAGACGCAATCAGCCCCAGCATTTT. Its protein is CASSEATGRRNQPQHF.

This clonotype appeared a few times. This chain uses TRBV7-9 with TRBJ2-5; a possible D gene is TRBD1 (5 bases). V was cut by 0 bases and J by 3 bases, with 8 bases left in between. The length of the CDR3 is 14 residues. Germline V lookup: CDR1 SEHNR, CDR2 FQNEAQ (reference sequence). CDR3 sequence: CASSLALTEETQYF. DNA of the CDR3: TGTGCCAGCAGCTTAGCGCTGACAGAAGAGACCCAGTACTTC.

This clonotype was counted ten times or more. V and J are TRBV24-1 and TRBJ2-1, with D hard to call. CDR1 and CDR2 from the germline V gene are KGHDR and SFDVKD. There are 13 residues in the CDR3. Trimming took off 4 bases at V and 1 base at J, with 4 bases between the two ends. CDR3 bases: TGTGCCACCAGTGACGGGTCCTACAATGAGCAGTTCTTC. It encodes CATSDGSYNEQFF.

This clonotype was counted only a few times. The rearrangement links TRBV7-8 to TRBJ2-2; 9 bases align to TRBD2. In germline, CDR1 is SGHVS, CDR2 FQNEAQ. J was trimmed by 3 bases and V by 2 bases; bases with no gene match: 4. There are 16 residues in the CDR3. For the CDR3, the DNA is TGTGCCAGCAGCTTACGTGGCGGGAGGGACACCGGGGAGCTGTTTTTT. It is translated as CASSLRGGRDTGELFF. The entire variable domain, with the rest obtained from reference TRBV7-8 and TRBJ2-2, is as follows: GAGVSQSPRYKVAKRGQDVALRCDPISGHVSLFWYQQALGQGPEFLTYFQNEAQLDKSGLPSDRFFAERPEGSVSTLKIQRTQQEDSAVYLCASSLRGGRDTGELFFGEGSRLTVL.

In this sample, this clonotype turned up many times. The chain is built from TRBV20-1 and TRBJ2-1; 11 nucleotides align to TRBD2. The CDR3 sequence is 15 residues long. Germline V gene data show CDR1 as DFQATT and CDR2 as SNEGSKA (reference sequence). The junction had 10 bases not matched to a gene; V was cut back by 5 bases and J by 7 bases. This chain's CDR3 is CSASSLAGGLNEQFF. The CDR3 DNA is TGCAGTGCTTCAAGTCTAGCGGGAGGCTTGAATGAGCAGTTCTTC.

In its sample, this clonotype was seen a few times. The rearrangement joins TRBV5-8 to TRBJ1-4; D possibly corresponds to TRBD1 (6 bases). CDR3 length: 13 residues. Germline V gene data show CDR1 as SGHTS and CDR2 as YDEGEE. V was pared by 5 bases and J by 5 bases, with 10 bases between. The CDR3 reads CASRRTENEKLFF. CDR3 in DNA: TGTGCCAGCAGGAGGACAGAAAATGAAAAACTGTTTTTT.

This clonotype was detected a few times. This chain joins TRBV6-1 and TRBJ1-4; 7 bases align to TRBD1. The CDR3 sequence is 14 residues long. V lost 5 bases to trimming and J lost 7 bases; unmatched junction nucleotides: 7. Germline lookup yields CDR1 MNHNS and CDR2 SASEGT. CDR3 sequence: CASSTPGQSEKLFF. In DNA form, the CDR3 reads TGTGCCAGCAGTACACCGGGACAGTCTGAAAAACTGTTTTTT.

This clonotype has a count of ten or more. The chain has TRBV20-1 and TRBJ1-2; 8 bases agree with TRBD1. J was trimmed by 5 bases and V by 5 bases; bases with no gene match: 7. CDR3 size: 13 residues. CDR1 DFQATT and CDR2 SNEGSKA come from the germline V gene (reference sequence). The CDR3 nucleotides are TGCAGTGCTCCCCCCGGGACAGGTTATGGCTACACCTTC. It codes for CSAPPGTGYGYTF.

This clonotype was counted between two and nine times. The chain employs TRBV6-4 and TRBJ1-1; D ambiguous. There are 15 residues in the CDR3. CDR1 is MRHNA and CDR2 is SNTAGT in the germline V gene. Trimming shortened V by 2 bases and J by 1 base, and 11 bases separated the two germline ends. CDR3 sequence (DNA): TGTGCCAGCAGTGACAATGGGCCGGAGAACACTGAAGCTTTCTTT. It translates to CASSDNGPENTEAFF.

This clonotype was detected many times. The genes are TRBV11-3 and TRBJ2-3; no definite D call. The CDR3 has 14 residues. Germline V lookup: CDR1 SGHNT, CDR2 YENEEA. V was clipped by 5 bases and J by 4 bases, with 13 bases between them. The CDR3 DNA follows: TGTGCCAGCAGCACCCAAGGGTGGGCAGATACGCAGTATTTT. It is translated as CASSTQGWADTQYF.

In its sample, this clonotype was seen a few times. The rearrangement joins TRBV10-3 to TRBJ2-5; D gene unclear. This CDR3 contains 12 residues. V shed 0 bases and J shed 2 bases, with 1 base lying between them. CDR1 is ENHRY, CDR2 SYGVKD, per germline. The CDR3: CAISESQETQYF. The CDR3 nucleotides are TGTGCCATCAGTGAGTCGCAAGAGACCCAGTACTTC.

This clonotype was seen a few times. The CDR3 DNA reads as TGCAGTGCCCCCCGGCTGAATGGGGAAAAACTGTTTTTT. Protein: CSAPRLNGEKLFF. The chain joins TRBV20-1 to TRBJ1-4; no reliable D call. Trimming cost V 6 bases and J 8 bases, with 16 bases left between them. The CDR3 covers 13 residues. The germline CDR1 and CDR2 sequences are DFQATT and SNEGSKA (reference sequence).

This clonotype was recorded at least ten times. The chain joins TRBV5-1 to TRBJ2-1, with D possibly matching TRBD1 (6 bases). V dropped 2 bases and J dropped 4 bases, with 7 bases sitting between them. The CDR3 sequence is 13 residues long. The germline V gene has CDR1 SGHRS and CDR2 YFSETQ. The CDR3 region has the DNA TGCGCCAGCAGCTTCGGGACATACAATGAGCAGTTCTTC. Its translation is CASSFGTYNEQFF.